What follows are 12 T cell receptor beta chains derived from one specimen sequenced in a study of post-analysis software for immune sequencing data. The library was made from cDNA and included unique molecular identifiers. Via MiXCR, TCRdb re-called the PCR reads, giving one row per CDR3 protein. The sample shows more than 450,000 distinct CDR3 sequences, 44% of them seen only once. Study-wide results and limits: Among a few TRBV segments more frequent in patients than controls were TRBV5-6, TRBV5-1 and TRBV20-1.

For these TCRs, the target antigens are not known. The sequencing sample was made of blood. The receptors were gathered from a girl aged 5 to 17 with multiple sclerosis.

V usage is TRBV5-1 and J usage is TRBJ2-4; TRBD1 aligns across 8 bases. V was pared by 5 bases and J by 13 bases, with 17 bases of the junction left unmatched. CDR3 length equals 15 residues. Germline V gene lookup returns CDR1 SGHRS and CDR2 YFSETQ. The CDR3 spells CASRDRAGSQGEQYF. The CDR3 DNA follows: TGCGCCAGCAGGGACAGGGCGGGATCCCAGGGGGAGCAGTACTTC.

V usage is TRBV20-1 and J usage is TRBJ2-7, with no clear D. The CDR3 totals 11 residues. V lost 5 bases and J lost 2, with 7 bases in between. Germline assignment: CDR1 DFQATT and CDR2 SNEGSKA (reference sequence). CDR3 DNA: TGCAGTGCTCGTAAAACCTACGAGCAGTACTTC. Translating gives CSARKTYEQYF.

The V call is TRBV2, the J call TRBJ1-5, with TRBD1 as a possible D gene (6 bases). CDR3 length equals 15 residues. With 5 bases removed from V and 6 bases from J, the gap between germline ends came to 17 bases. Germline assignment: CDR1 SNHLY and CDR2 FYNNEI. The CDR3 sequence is CASSQGQSRGQPQHF. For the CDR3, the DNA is TGTGCCAGCAGTCAAGGACAGTCTCGGGGTCAGCCCCAGCATTTT.

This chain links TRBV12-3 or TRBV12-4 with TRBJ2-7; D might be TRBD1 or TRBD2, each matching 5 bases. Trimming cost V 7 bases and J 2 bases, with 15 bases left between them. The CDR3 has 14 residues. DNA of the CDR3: TGTGCCAGCACCTATGGGACCGCGACCTACGAGCAGTACTTC. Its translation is CASTYGTATYEQYF.

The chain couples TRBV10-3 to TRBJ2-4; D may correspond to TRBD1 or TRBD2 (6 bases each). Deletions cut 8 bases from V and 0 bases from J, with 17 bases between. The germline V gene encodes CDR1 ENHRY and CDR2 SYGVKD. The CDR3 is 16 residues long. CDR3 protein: CAIRGGEGGAKNIQYF. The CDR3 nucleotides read TGTGCCATCCGAGGGGGTGAGGGGGGAGCCAAAAACATTCAGTACTTC.

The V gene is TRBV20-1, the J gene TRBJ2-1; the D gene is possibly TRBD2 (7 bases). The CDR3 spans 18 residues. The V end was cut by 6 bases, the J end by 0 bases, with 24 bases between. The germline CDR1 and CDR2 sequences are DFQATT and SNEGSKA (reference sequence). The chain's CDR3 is CSAPWGGRPSSSYNEQFF. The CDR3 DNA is TGCAGTGCCCCTTGGGGGGGCCGTCCTTCAAGCTCCTACAATGAGCAGTTCTTC.

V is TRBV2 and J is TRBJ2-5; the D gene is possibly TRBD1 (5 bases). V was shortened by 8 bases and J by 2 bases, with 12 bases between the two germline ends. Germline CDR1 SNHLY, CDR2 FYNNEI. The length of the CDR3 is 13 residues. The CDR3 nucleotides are TGTGCCAGCCTAAAAGCAGGGCAAGAGACCCAGTACTTC. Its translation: CASLKAGQETQYF.

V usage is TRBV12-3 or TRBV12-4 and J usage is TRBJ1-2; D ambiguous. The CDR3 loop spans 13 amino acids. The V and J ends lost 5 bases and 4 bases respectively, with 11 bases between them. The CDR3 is CASSTQEIYGYTF. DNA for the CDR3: TGTGCCAGCAGTACGCAGGAGATCTATGGCTACACCTTC.

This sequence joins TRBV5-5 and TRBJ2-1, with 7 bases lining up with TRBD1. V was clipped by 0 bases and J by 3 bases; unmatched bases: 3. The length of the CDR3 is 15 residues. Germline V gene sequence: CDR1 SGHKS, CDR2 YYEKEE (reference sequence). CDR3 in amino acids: CASSLGDRVYNEQFF. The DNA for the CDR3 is TGTGCCAGCAGCTTGGGAGACAGGGTCTACAATGAGCAGTTCTTC.

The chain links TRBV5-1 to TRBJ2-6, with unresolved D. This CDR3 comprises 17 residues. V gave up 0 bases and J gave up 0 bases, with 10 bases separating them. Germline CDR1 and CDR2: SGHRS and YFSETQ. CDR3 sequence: CASSLEQLTSGANVLTF. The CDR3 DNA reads TGCGCCAGCAGCTTGGAGCAGTTAACCTCTGGGGCCAACGTCCTGACTTTC.

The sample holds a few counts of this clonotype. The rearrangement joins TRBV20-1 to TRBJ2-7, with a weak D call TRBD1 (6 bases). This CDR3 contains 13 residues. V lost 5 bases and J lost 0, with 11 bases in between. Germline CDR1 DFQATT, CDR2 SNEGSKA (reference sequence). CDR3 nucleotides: TGCAGTGCTTGGGACACCAGCTCCTACGAGCAGTACTTC. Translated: CSAWDTSSYEQYF.

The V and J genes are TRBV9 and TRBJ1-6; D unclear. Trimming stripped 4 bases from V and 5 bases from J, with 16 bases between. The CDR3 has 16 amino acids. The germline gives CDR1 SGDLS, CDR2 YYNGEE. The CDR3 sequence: CASSPDQDINNSPLHF. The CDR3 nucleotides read TGTGCCAGCAGCCCCGACCAAGACATCAATAATTCACCCCTCCACTTT.